The entry below describes one T cell receptor beta chain. Its antigen is still unknown. Sequencing used immunoSEQ multiplex PCR; TCRdb keeps in-frame clones, though not all of them. Seen here are 7,000 to 9,500 clones, roughly 90% observed once, and the top ten hold around 11%. This sample stems from a study of OX40 agonist ivuxolimab in advanced cancers. Study information: Patients treated during dose escalation were battling hepatocellular carcinoma, melanoma, renal cell or head and neck cancer.

Autoimmune disease history or systemic immunosuppression led to patients being barred. The timepoints at which blood was sampled were baseline, cycle 4 day 1, and cycle 7 day 1. Study-wide points: A proportion of nonresponders additionally exhibited low normalized T-cell clonal expansion.

The V end was cut by 5 bases, the J end by 2 bases, with 8 bases between. The CDR3 consists of 13 residues. Germline V gene sequence: CDR1 LNHDA, CDR2 SQIVND (reference sequence). The V gene is TRBV19, the J gene TRBJ2-3; D is unresolved. The sample in question was CD4+ or CD8+ T cells sorted from blood, obtained in a trial of the OX40 agonist ivuxolimab. This sequence originates from an adult with an advanced solid tumor such as melanoma, head and neck, liver or kidney cancer. The CDR3 loop reads CASSLADTDTQYF. The CDR3 DNA follows: TGTGCCAGTAGTCTGGCTGACACAGATACGCAGTATTTT.